This TCR beta chain was sequenced during a study of blood T cell repertoires in COVID-19. Study-wide background: Collection of acute and convalescent COVID-19 samples took place in the United States, Italy and Spain. In each case, the material was cDNA or gDNA derived from T cells, B-cell-depleted T cells, or PBMCs.

The CDR3 consists of 12 residues. Trimming pared 4 bases from V and 7 bases from J, leaving 11 bases between. In germline, CDR1 is SGHTS, CDR2 YDEGEE. Study processing details: Cell counts per sample came from amplifying reference gene primers. Method: immunoSEQ multiplex PCR; TCRdb's copy keeps in-frame clones and lacks some. Clonal size and the V and J genes are those of that table, whereas D and trimming came from the DNA. The data contain 250,000 to 350,000 clones, approximately 89% of them singletons. The TCR was taken from a woman younger than 45 who had recovered from COVID-19. Sequenced material: peripheral blood. The chain joins TRBV5-8 to TRBJ1-2; no definite D call. CDR3 sequence: CASSPTPFGYTF. In DNA, the CDR3 is TGTGCCAGCAGCCCTACTCCCTTTGGCTACACCTTC.